This entry describes one TCR beta chain. Its antigen remains unidentified. This sample is drawn from a study of somatic mutations in cytotoxic T cells in rheumatoid arthritis. Clones were read by immunoSEQ multiplex PCR, and TCRdb kept only the in-frame ones, dropping some. The sample carries about 26,000 clones, 82% recorded once. Of the blood donors acting as healthy controls, 45% to 55% were female, and their median age was approximately 57 years (range roughly 20-80). Study-level findings and limits: CD8+ T-cell clonality showed no significant difference between rheumatoid arthritis patients and age-matched healthy controls. No age-related increase in CD8+ clonality was seen in healthy controls, but one was seen in rheumatoid arthritis patients. Exceedance of 20% of CD8+ cells by the largest CD8+ clone occurred in about an eighth of the 65 patients.

This CDR3 spans 19 amino acids. V was cut by 3 bases and J by 0 bases, with 22 bases left in between. Looked up from germline, CDR1 is SGDLS and CDR2 is YYNGEE. Sequencing was done on a sample of CD8+ T cells sorted from blood. The V gene is TRBV9, the J gene TRBJ1-3; D gene ambiguous. This clonotype was obtained from a man aged 50-59 years in good health. The CDR3 sequence: CASSGRAPPGQTSGNTIYF. The CDR3 DNA reads TGTGCCAGCAGCGGACGTGCTCCGCCCGGGCAGACCTCTGGAAACACCATATATTTT.